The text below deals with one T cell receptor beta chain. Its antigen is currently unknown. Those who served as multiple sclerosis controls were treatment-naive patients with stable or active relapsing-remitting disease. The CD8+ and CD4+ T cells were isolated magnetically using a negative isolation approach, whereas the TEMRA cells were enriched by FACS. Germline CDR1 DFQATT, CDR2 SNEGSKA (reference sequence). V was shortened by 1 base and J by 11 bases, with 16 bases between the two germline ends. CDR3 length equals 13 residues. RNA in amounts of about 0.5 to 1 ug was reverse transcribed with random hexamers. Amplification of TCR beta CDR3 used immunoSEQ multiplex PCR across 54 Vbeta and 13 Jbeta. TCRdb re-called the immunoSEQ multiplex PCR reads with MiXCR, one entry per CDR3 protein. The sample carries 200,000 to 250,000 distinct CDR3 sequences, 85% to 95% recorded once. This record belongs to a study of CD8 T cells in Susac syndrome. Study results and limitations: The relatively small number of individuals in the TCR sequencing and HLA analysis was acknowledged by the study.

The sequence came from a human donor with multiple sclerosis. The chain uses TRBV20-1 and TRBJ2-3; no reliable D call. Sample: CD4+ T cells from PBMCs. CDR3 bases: TGCAGTGCTAGAGCCAGCCCTCTGTCTGAGCAGTATTTT. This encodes CSARASPLSEQYF.